This TCR beta chain was sequenced for a study of PD-1 blockade in mismatch repair-deficient tumors. At the level of the study: All were previously treated, progressing patients with approximately 11 mismatch repair-deficient cancer types.

A note on this clone: Antigen: not known.

CDR3 length: 16 residues. V was pared by 3 bases and J by 4 bases, with 12 bases of the junction left unmatched. Germline CDR1 and CDR2: SGHRS and YFSETQ. Findings of the study overall: Tumor-resident clones, often undetectable pretreatment in blood, expanded then contracted after pembrolizumab.

Profiling relied on immunoSEQ multiplex PCR, and the TCRdb table lists in-frame clones only, not all of them. The table lists 40,000 or so clones, around 80% of them singletons. TCR sequencing covered a few patients who responded to pembrolizumab. Sequenced here: PBMCs, sampled roughly nine months after starting pembrolizumab. The receptor was derived from an adult with mismatch repair-deficient cancer. The V gene is TRBV5-1, the J gene TRBJ2-5; 7 positions agree with TRBD1. The CDR3 here is CASSWVTGSILETQYF. CDR3 in DNA: TGCGCCAGCAGCTGGGTGACAGGGAGTATTTTAGAGACCCAGTACTTC.